This TCR beta chain was recorded in a study of CD8+CD57+ T cells in acquired aplastic anemia. This CDR3 has 17 amino acids. Deletions cut 0 bases from V and 7 bases from J, with 18 bases between. Germline assignment: CDR1 SGHTA and CDR2 FQGNSA. For CDR3 and TCR beta VDJ profiling, genomic DNA was the template used. Using its own MiXCR run on the reads, TCRdb lists one record per CDR3 protein. The table includes a few hundred thousand distinct CDR3 sequences, approximately 51% detected once. Remarks on this clonotype: A much larger clone differs by one base, so this may be a read error.

CD8+CD57+ cell expansion, shown by flow cytometry, had occurred in the patients selected for sequencing. This receptor was obtained from a human donor with aplastic anemia. The chain couples TRBV7-2 to TRBJ2-2; D is perhaps TRBD1 (6 bases). The sequenced material came from sorted CD4+, CD8+, or CD8+CD57+ T cells (not recorded which) from PBMCs. CDR3 coding DNA: TGTGCCAGCAGCTTAGCGGGATCAGGGGACGCGGGCGGGGAGCTGTTTTTT. Its translation: CASSLAGSGDAGGELFF.